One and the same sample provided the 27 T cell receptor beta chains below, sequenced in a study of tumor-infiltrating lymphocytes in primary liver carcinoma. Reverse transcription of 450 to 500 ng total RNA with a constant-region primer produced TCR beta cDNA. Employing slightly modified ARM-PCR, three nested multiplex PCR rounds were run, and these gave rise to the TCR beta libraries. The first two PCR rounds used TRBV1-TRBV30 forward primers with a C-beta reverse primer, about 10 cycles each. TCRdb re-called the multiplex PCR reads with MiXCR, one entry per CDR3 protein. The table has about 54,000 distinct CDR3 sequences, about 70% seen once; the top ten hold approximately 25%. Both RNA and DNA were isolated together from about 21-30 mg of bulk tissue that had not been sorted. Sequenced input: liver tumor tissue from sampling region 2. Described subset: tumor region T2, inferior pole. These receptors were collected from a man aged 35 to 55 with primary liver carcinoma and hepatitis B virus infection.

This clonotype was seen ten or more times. CDR3 loop: CSGGQGTGELFF. The CDR3 DNA follows: TGCAGCGGGGGACAGGGAACCGGGGAGCTGTTTTTT. J is TRBJ2-2 and V is TRBV29-1; 9 bases line up with TRBD1. Germline-derived CDR1 and CDR2 are SQVTM and ANQGSEA. The CDR3 spans 12 residues. Losses at the gene ends were 7 bases for V and 5 bases for J; bases not matched to a gene: 2.

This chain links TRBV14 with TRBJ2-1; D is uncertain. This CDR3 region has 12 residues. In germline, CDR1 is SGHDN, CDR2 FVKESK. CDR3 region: CVRSRNYNEQFF. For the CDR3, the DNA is TGTGTCAGGAGCCGGAACTACAATGAGCAGTTCTTC. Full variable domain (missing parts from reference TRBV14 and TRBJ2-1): EAGVTQFPSHSVIEKGQTVTLRCDPISGHDNLYWYRRVMGKEIKFLLHFVKESKQDESGMPNNRFLAERTGGTYSTLKVQPAELEDSGVYFCVRSRNYNEQFFGPGTRLTVL.

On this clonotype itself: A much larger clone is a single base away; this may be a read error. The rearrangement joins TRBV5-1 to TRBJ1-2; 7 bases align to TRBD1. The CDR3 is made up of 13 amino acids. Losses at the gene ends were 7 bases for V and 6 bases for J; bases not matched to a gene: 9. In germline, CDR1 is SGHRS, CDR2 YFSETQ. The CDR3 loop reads CASGRQGFDGYTF. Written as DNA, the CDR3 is TGCGCCAGCGGGAGACAGGGTTTCGATGGCTACACCTTC.

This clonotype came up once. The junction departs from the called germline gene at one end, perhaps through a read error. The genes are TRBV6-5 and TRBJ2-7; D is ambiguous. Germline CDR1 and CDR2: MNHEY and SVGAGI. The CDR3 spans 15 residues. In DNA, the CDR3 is TGTGTCAGCAGTTGGATTAGTGGGTCTACCTACGAGCAGTACTTC. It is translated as CVSSWISGSTYEQYF.

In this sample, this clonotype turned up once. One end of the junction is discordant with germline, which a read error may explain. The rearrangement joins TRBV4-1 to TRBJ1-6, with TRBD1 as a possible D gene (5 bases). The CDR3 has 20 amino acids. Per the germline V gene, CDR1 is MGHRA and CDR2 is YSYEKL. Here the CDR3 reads CASSQEAGRGNPSYNSPFHF. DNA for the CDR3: TGCGCCAGCAGCCAAGAGGCAGGACGGGGGAATCCGTCTTATAATTCACCCTTCCACTTT.

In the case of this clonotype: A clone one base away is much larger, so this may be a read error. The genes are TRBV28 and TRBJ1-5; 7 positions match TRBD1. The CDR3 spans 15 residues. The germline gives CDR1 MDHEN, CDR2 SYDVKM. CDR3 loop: CASSLQGGGNHPQHF. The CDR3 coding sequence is TGTGCCAGCAGCCTTCAGGGAGGGGGCAATCATCCCCAGCATTTT.

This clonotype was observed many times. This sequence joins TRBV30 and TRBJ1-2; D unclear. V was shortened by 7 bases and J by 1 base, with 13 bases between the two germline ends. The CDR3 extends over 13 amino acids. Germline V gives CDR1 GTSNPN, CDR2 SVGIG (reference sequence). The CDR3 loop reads CASAYGSNYGYTF. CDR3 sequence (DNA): TGTGCCTCAGCATACGGCAGTAACTATGGCTACACCTTC.

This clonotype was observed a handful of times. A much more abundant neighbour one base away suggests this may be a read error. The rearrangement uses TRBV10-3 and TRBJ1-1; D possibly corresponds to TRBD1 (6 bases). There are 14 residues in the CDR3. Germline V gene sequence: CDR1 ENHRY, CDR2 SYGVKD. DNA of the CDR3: TGTGTCACGCGACCGACAGGAGGCGGACCTGAAGCTTTCTTT. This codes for CVTRPTGGGPEAFF.

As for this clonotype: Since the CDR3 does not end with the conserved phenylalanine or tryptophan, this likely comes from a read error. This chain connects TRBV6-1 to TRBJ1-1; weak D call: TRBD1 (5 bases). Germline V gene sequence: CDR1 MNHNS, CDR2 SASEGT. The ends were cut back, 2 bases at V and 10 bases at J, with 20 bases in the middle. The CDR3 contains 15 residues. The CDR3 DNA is TGTGCCAGCAGTGAATACAGGAACTATGTCAACTCAGCTTTCTTG. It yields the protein CASSEYRNYVNSAFL.

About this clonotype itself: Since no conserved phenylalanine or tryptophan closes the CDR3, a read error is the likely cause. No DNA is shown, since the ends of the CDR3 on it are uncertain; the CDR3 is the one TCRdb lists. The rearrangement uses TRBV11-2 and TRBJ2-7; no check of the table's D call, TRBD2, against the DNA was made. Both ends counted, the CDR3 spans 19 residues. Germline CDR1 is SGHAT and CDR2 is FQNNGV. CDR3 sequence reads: CATSLITSGRADPPYEQYL.

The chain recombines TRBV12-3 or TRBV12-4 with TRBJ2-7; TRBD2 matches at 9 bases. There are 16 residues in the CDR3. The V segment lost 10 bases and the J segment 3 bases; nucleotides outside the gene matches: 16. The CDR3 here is CANEPVLAGSYYEQYF. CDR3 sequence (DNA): TGTGCCAACGAACCTGTACTAGCGGGCAGCTACTACGAGCAGTACTTC.

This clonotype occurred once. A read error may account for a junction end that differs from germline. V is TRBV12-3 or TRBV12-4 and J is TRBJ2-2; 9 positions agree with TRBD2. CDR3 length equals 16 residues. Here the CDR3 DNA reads TGTACCAGCAGTTTGTTAGCGGGAGTAGTCGCCGGGGAGCTGTTTTTT. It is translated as CTSSLLAGVVAGELFF.

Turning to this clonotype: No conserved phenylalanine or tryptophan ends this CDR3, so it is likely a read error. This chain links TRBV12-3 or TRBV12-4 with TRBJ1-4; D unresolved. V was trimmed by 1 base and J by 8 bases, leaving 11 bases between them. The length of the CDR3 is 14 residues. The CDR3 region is CASSLVQTIEKLFY. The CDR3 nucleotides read TGTGCCAGCAGTTTAGTGCAGACTATCGAAAAACTGTTTTAT.

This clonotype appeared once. DNA of the CDR3: TGTGCCAGCAGCTTCGATTTGGGCGGAAGAGTCGAAGCTTTCTTT. Translated, it gives CASSFDLGGRVEAFF. V and J are TRBV11-2 and TRBJ1-1; D unclear. The V end lost 3 bases, the J end lost 8 bases, and 19 bases lay between the germline ends. CDR1 and CDR2 from the germline V gene are SGHAT and FQNNGV. The CDR3 spans 15 residues.

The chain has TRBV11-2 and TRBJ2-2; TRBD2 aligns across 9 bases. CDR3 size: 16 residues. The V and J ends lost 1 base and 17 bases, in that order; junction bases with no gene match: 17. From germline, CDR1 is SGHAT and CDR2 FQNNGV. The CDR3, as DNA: TGTGCCAGCAGCTTAGTGACGCTAGCGGGAACCGGGGAGCACTTTTTT. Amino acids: CASSLVTLAGTGEHFF.

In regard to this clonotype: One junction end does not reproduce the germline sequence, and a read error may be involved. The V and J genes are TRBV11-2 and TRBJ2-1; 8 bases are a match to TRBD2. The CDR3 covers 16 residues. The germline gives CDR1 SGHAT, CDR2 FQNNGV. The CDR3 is CARSLDIGLAIGEQFF. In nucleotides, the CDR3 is TGTGCCAGAAGCTTGGATATTGGACTAGCCATTGGTGAGCAGTTCTTC.

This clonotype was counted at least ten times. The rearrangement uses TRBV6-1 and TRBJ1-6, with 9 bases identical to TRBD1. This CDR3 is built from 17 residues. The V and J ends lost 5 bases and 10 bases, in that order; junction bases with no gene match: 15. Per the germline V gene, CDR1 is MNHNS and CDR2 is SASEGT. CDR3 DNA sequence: TGTGCCAGCAGTACAGGGACAGGGTATGGAGAGGGATCACCCCTCCACTTT. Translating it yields CASSTGTGYGEGSPLHF.

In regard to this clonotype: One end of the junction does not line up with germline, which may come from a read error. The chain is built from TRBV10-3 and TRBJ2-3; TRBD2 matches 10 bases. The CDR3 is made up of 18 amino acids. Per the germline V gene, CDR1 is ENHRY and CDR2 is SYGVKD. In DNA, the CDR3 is TGTGTCATCTCAAGAAGGATTCTAGCGGGAGAGGGGACAGATATGCAGTATTTT. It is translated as CVISRRILAGEGTDMQYF.

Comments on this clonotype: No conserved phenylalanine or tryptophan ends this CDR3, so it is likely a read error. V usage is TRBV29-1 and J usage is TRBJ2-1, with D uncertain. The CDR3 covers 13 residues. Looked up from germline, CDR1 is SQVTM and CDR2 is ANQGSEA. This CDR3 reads CCVDPNSYNEQFI. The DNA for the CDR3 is TGCTGCGTCGACCCAAACTCCTACAATGAGCAGTTCATC.

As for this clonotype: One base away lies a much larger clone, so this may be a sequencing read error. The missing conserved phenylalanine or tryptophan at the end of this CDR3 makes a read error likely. For the CDR3, the DNA is TGTGCCAGCAGCTTAGGGGGGGGCGGTCCTACCTACGAGCAGTACCTC. It yields the protein CASSLGGGGPTYEQYL. V usage is TRBV7-8 and J usage is TRBJ2-7, with a weak D call TRBD2 (7 bases). Germline V gene data show CDR1 as SGHVS and CDR2 as FQNEAQ. Trimming pared 1 base from V and 2 bases from J, leaving 15 bases between. CDR3 length: 16 amino acids.

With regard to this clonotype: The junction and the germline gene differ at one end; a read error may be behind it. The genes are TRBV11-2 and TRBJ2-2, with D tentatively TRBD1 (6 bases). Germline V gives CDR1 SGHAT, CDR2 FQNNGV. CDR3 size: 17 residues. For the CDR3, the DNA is TGTGCCAGGAGCTTTGATCGGGACATGGTCGGCACCGGGGAGCTGTCTTTT. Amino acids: CARSFDRDMVGTGELSF.

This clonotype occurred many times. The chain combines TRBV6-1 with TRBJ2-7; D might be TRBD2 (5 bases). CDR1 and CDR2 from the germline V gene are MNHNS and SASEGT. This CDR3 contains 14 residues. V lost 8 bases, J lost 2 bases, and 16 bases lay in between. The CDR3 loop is CASREGLVPYEQYF. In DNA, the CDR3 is TGTGCCAGCCGCGAGGGCCTTGTCCCCTACGAGCAGTACTTC.

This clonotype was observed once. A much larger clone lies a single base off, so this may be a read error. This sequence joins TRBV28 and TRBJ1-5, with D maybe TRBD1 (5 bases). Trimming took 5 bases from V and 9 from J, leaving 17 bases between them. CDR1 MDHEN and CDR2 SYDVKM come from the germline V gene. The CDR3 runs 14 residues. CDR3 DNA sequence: TGTGCCAGCAGTGTGGGACTGAGTCGTTGGCCCCAGCATTTT. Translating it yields CASSVGLSRWPQHF.

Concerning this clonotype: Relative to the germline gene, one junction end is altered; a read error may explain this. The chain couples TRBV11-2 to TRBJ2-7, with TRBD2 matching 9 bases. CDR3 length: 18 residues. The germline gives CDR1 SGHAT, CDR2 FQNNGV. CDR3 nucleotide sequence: TGTGCCAGCAGCTTATCCGTTAGACTAGCGGAAGGGGGGTACGAGCAGAACTTC. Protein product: CASSLSVRLAEGGYEQNF.

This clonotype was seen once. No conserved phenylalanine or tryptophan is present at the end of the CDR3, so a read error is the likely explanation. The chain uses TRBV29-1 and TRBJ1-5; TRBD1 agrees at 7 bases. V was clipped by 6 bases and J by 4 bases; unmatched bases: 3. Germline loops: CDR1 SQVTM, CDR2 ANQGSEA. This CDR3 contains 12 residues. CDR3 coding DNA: TGCAGCGTAAGACAGGGAAATCAGCCCCAGCATTAT. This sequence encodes CSVRQGNQPQHY.

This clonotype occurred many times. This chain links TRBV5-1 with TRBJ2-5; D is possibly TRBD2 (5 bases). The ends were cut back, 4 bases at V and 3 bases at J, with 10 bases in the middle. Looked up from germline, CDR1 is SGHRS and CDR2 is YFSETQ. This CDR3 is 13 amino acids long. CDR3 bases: TGCGCCAGCAGCCGCGGACTGGAAGAGACCCAGTACTTC. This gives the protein CASSRGLEETQYF.

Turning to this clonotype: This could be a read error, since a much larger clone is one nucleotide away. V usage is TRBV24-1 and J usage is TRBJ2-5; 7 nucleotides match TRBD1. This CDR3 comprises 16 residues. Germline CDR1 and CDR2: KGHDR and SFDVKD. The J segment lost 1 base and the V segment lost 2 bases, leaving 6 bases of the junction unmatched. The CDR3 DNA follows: TGTGCCACCAGTGATTCATGCCGGGACAGCCAAGAGACCCAGTACTTC. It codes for CATSDSCRDSQETQYF.